This T cell receptor (beta chain) is from a study of T cells after yellow fever vaccination. Broader study findings: It was a small share of clonotypes that appeared in both CD4 and CD8 compartments.

TCRdb re-derived calls from the 5' RACE reads in MiXCR, one entry per CDR3 protein. The table lists some 160,000 distinct CDR3 sequences, 6% to 7.5% of them singletons. With 2 bases removed from V and 0 bases from J, the gap between germline ends came to 12 bases. The CDR3 has 16 residues. Looked up from germline, CDR1 is SGHNT and CDR2 is YYREEE (reference sequence). Points on this clonotype: Its target is unknown.

The source was CD4+ T cells sorted from PBMCs, collected about 5 days after the first yellow fever vaccination. The clonotype originates from a man younger than 35 who received the YFV17D yellow fever vaccine. The gene calls are TRBV5-4 and TRBJ1-3; D unclear. CDR3 in amino acids: CASSFFRATSGNTIYF. CDR3 nucleotide sequence: TGTGCCAGCAGCTTCTTCCGAGCCACCTCTGGAAACACCATATATTTT.